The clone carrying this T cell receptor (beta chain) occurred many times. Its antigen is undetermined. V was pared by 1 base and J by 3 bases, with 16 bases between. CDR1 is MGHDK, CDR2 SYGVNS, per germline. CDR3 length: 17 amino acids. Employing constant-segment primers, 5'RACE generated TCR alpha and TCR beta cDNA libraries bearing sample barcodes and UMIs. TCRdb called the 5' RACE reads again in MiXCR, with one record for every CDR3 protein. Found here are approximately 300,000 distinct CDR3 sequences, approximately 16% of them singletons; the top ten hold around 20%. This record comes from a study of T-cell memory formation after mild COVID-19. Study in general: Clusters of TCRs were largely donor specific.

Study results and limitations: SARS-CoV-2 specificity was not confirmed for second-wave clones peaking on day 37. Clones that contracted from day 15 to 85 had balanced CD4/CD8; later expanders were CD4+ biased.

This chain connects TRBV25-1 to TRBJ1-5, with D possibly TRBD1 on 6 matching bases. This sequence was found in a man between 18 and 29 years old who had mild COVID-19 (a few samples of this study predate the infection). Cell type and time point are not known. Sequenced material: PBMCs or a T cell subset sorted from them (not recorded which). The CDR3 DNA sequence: TGTGCCAGCAGTGAATCAAACAGGGCAATCGACAATCAGCCCCAGCATTTT. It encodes CASSESNRAIDNQPQHF.